This TCR beta chain comes out of a study of T cells in Graves' hyperthyroidism and ophthalmopathy. Study results and limitations: Peripheral blood also featured most of the thyroid clonotypes expanded above 0.001.

Germline loops: CDR1 SGHTA, CDR2 FQGTGA. The germline V and J ends were trimmed by 5 bases and 1 base, with 3 bases remaining between them. This CDR3 region has 12 residues. This clonotype was observed a handful of times. Its specificity is unknown. This clone may be a read error of a much larger clone one base away. Researchers amplified the TCR beta CDR3 regions from RNA transcripts. First-round RT-PCR targeting the TCR CDR3 was performed with the HTBI primer set. TCRdb analysed the multiplex PCR reads with MiXCR anew, one entry per CDR3 protein. The profile covers approximately 640,000 distinct CDR3 sequences, with over 40% appearing a single time and about 7% taken by the ten largest.

Sequencing input: peripheral blood or thyroid tissue (not recorded which). This clonotype originated in an adult man with Graves' disease, either hyperthyroidism or ophthalmopathy (not recorded which). The chain couples TRBV7-3 to TRBJ1-5; D is undetermined. CDR3 in amino acids: CASSQSNQPQHF. The CDR3 nucleotides are TGTGCCAGCAGCCAAAGCAATCAGCCCCAGCATTTT.